A selection of T cell receptor beta chains follows, all from one sample in a study of CD8+ T cells in alopecia areata. TCRdb keeps only in-frame clones here, not all; method: immunoSEQ multiplex PCR. The sample lists tens of thousands of clones, about 83% occurring once. Input material: NKG2D-low CD8+ T cells sorted from blood. The source is a human donor with alopecia areata. Both conserved end residues are part of each CDR3. The D gene is left open where the match is weak. Clone size is given for some rows only: seen once, a few or many times, or a class if the clone is expanded.

clone_size	d_call	v_call	j_call	cdr3_aa	cdr3_nt
-	TRBD2	TRBV29-1	TRBJ2-3	CSCSGGAVTDTQYF	TGCAGCTGTAGCGGGGGGGCCGTGACAGATACGCAGTATTTT
-	-	TRBV29-1	TRBJ2-7	CSVQGSSSYEQYF	TGCAGCGTGCAGGGGTCGAGCTCCTACGAGCAGTACTTC
-	-	TRBV29-1	TRBJ2-5	CSVDRTALQETQYF	TGCAGCGTTGACCGGACAGCGCTCCAAGAGACCCAGTACTTC
once	-	TRBV6-6	TRBJ2-7	CASSYSLLEQYF	TGTGCCAGCAGTTACTCGCTTCTAGAGCAGTACTTC
-	-	TRBV6-6	TRBJ2-3	CASNIMGTDTQYF	TGTGCCAGCAACATTATGGGCACAGATACGCAGTATTTT
-	-	TRBV28	TRBJ2-5	CASTVLGVMETQYF	TGTGCCAGCACCGTACTAGGGGTAATGGAGACCCAGTACTTC
-	-	TRBV27	TRBJ2-7	CASSSQGLYEQYF	TGTGCCAGCAGTTCTCAGGGGCTCTACGAGCAGTACTTC
few	-	TRBV7-9	TRBJ2-7	CASSTAVSYEQYF	TGTGCCAGCAGCACAGCTGTCTCATACGAGCAGTACTTC
-	-	TRBV6-1	TRBJ1-5	CASSEYSGPGNQPQHF	TGTGCCAGCAGTGAATATAGCGGGCCGGGAAATCAGCCCCAGCATTTT
-	-	TRBV7-9	TRBJ2-3	CARQHGDTQYF	TGTGCCCGACAACACGGGGATACGCAGTATTTT
-	TRBD2	TRBV6-5	TRBJ2-5	CASTTGGETQYF	TGTGCCAGCACCACGGGGGGGGAGACCCAGTACTTC
-	-	TRBV30	TRBJ2-3	CACPGRSEHGDTQYF	TGTGCCTGTCCAGGTCGGAGCGAGCACGGAGATACGCAGTATTTT
-	-	TRBV9	TRBJ1-2	CASSVVGSPNYGYTF	TGTGCCAGCAGCGTAGTGGGCAGCCCGAACTATGGCTACACCTTC
-	-	TRBV6-5	TRBJ2-6	CASSPTASGANVLTF	TGTGCCAGCAGTCCGACAGCTTCTGGGGCCAACGTCCTGACTTTC
few	-	TRBV4-2	TRBJ2-3	CASSQGGGPTDTQYF	TGTGCCAGCAGCCAAGGCGGAGGGCCAACAGATACGCAGTATTTT
-	-	TRBV5-1	TRBJ2-7	CASSFGGAEQYF	TGCGCCAGCAGCTTCGGTGGGGCCGAGCAGTACTTC
few	-	TRBV19	TRBJ2-1	CASSIQERSYNEQFF	TGTGCCAGTAGTATCCAGGAACGCTCCTACAATGAGCAGTTCTTC
once	-	TRBV15	TRBJ1-5	CATSTGGNQPQHF	TGTGCCACCAGCACAGGCGGCAATCAGCCCCAGCATTTT
-	TRBD2	TRBV4-2	TRBJ2-7	CASSQDGASGVPYEQYF	TGTGCCAGCAGCCAAGACGGAGCTAGCGGGGTACCCTACGAGCAGTACTTC
-	-	TRBV6-5	TRBJ2-5	CASSWADNQETQYF	TGTGCCAGCAGTTGGGCTGATAACCAAGAGACCCAGTACTTC
-	TRBD2	TRBV29-1	TRBJ2-3	CSVETGLAGTDTQYF	TGCAGCGTTGAAACTGGACTAGCGGGCACAGATACGCAGTATTTT
-	TRBD2	TRBV27	TRBJ2-3	CASARGGDTAQYF	TGTGCCAGCGCCCGGGGGGGCGATACTGCGCAGTATTTT
-	TRBD1	TRBV29-1	TRBJ1-2	CSVDDRGFNGYTF	TGCAGCGTGGATGACAGGGGGTTCAATGGCTACACCTTC
-	TRBD1	TRBV7-2	TRBJ2-5	CASSSYLGQGSWRETQYF	TGTGCCAGCAGCTCTTACTTGGGACAGGGAAGTTGGCGAGAGACCCAGTACTTC
-	-	TRBV4-2	TRBJ2-4	CASSQDFDHLVAKNIQYF	TGTGCCAGCAGCCAAGATTTCGACCACCTTGTAGCCAAAAACATTCAGTACTTC
-	TRBD2	TRBV6-1	TRBJ2-3	CASSDLASGALDTQYF	TGTGCCAGCAGTGATTTGGCTAGCGGGGCCTTGGATACGCAGTATTTT
-	TRBD2	TRBV6-4	TRBJ2-3	CASSDSSLAGHTDTQYF	TGTGCCAGCAGTGACTCGTCCCTAGCGGGGCACACAGATACGCAGTATTTT
-	TRBD1	TRBV4-1	TRBJ2-5	CASSWYGTGGSREQETQYF	TGCGCCAGCAGCTGGTACGGGACAGGGGGCAGTAGGGAACAAGAGACCCAGTACTTC
-	-	TRBV4-2	TRBJ2-7	CASSPTEGTAYEQYF	TGTGCCAGCAGCCCGACCGAGGGGACGGCCTACGAGCAGTACTTC
-	TRBD1	TRBV29-1	TRBJ2-7	CSVEVPGQGAHEQYF	TGCAGCGTTGAAGTCCCGGGACAGGGGGCCCACGAGCAGTACTTC
-	TRBD1	TRBV6-9	TRBJ1-2	CASSLRTGYGYTF	TGTGCCAGCAGCCTCCGGACAGGGTATGGCTACACCTTC
-	TRBD2	TRBV4-3	TRBJ2-5	CASSQDGRGGPETQYF	TGCGCCAGCAGCCAAGATGGACGGGGGGGCCCCGAGACCCAGTACTTC
-	-	TRBV4-3	TRBJ2-3	CASSPGRGSSTDTQYF	TGCGCCAGCAGCCCGGGAAGAGGTTCTAGCACAGATACGCAGTATTTT
-	-	TRBV6-1	TRBJ2-7	CASSDRDSDEQYF	TGTGCCAGCAGTGACAGGGATAGCGACGAGCAGTACTTC
once	-	TRBV27	TRBJ1-5	CASSQVIYQPQHF	TGTGCCAGCAGTCAAGTTATCTATCAGCCCCAGCATTTT
once	-	TRBV7-2	TRBJ2-7	CASSGGPSGSYEQYF	TGTGCCAGCAGCGGGGGCCCCTCGGGCTCCTACGAGCAGTACTTC
-	-	TRBV5-4	TRBJ2-2	CASTKWTTGRNTGELFF	TGTGCCAGCACTAAGTGGACGACAGGGAGGAACACCGGTGAGCTGTTTTTT
once	TRBD1	TRBV29-1	TRBJ1-2	CSAMTGPPTYGYTF	TGCAGCGCCATGACAGGGCCTCCTACCTATGGCTACACCTTC
-	TRBD2	TRBV4-3	TRBJ2-7	CASSQHSGEFYEQYF	TGCGCCAGCAGCCAACATAGCGGGGAGTTCTACGAGCAGTACTTC
-	TRBD2	TRBV29-1	TRBJ2-1	CSVEQGGFATFNEQFF	TGCAGCGTTGAGCAGGGAGGGTTCGCGACTTTCAATGAGCAGTTCTTC
-	TRBD2	TRBV5-4	TRBJ2-5	CASSFLAGGRETQYF	TGTGCCAGCAGCTTTCTAGCGGGGGGACGGGAGACCCAGTACTTC
-	-	TRBV4-1	TRBJ2-3	CASRHRSEVDTQYF	TGCGCCAGCAGACACCGAAGCGAAGTAGATACGCAGTATTTT
-	-	TRBV20-1	TRBJ2-7	CSARDGYEQYF	TGCAGTGCTAGAGATGGCTACGAGCAGTACTTC
-	-	TRBV10-3	TRBJ2-6	CAISENGDSGANVLTF	TGTGCCATCAGTGAAAACGGGGACTCTGGGGCCAACGTCCTGACTTTC
-	-	TRBV9	TRBJ2-1	CASSAPIVLGRGYNEQFF	TGTGCCAGCAGCGCTCCCATAGTTCTTGGGCGTGGTTACAATGAGCAGTTCTTC
-	TRBD1	TRBV9	TRBJ2-7	CASSLTRDSSYEQYF	TGTGCCAGCAGCCTCACCCGGGACAGCTCCTACGAGCAGTACTTC
-	TRBD2	TRBV2	TRBJ2-1	CASSLGSGGSYNEQFF	TGTGCCAGCTCCCTTGGGTCGGGGGGGTCCTACAATGAGCAGTTCTTC
-	-	TRBV5-7	TRBJ2-4	CASSLERGGESKNIQYF	TGTGCCAGCAGCTTGGAGAGGGGGGGGGAGTCCAAAAACATTCAGTACTTC
-	TRBD1	TRBV7-6	TRBJ2-7	CASSYTGGHEQYF	TGTGCCAGCAGCTACACAGGGGGACACGAGCAGTACTTC
-	-	TRBV28	TRBJ2-2	CASSLFAFVQGMARGNTGELFF	TGTGCCAGCAGTTTATTCGCGTTTGTTCAGGGTATGGCCCGGGGTAACACCGGGGAGCTGTTTTTT
-	-	TRBV12-5	TRBJ2-7	CASGFGMGDEQYF	TGTGCTAGTGGGTTTGGTATGGGAGACGAGCAGTACTTC
-	-	TRBV28	TRBJ1-5	CASSLFRGNQPQHF	TGTGCCAGCAGTCTATTCAGGGGTAATCAGCCCCAGCATTTT
-	-	TRBV12-5	TRBJ2-1	CASGLATGTAYNEQFF	TGTGCTAGTGGTTTGGCAACAGGGACGGCCTACAATGAGCAGTTCTTC
-	-	TRBV29-1	TRBJ2-7	CSVVSRNYEQYF	TGCAGCGTTGTCTCAAGGAACTACGAGCAGTACTTC
-	-	TRBV19	TRBJ2-6	CASRLSSGANVLTF	TGTGCCAGTAGATTGAGCTCTGGGGCCAACGTCCTGACTTTC
-	-	TRBV29-1	TRBJ2-1	CSVLGRGDYNEQFF	TGCAGCGTTCTGGGACGGGGAGATTACAATGAGCAGTTCTTC
few	TRBD1	TRBV7-9	TRBJ2-3	CASSNRDSYTDTQYF	TGTGCCAGCAGCAACCGGGACAGCTACACAGATACGCAGTATTTT
-	TRBD1	TRBV7-3	TRBJ2-1	CASSLSTGGNNEQFF	TGTGCCAGCAGCTTATCGACAGGGGGGAACAATGAGCAGTTCTTC
-	-	TRBV9	TRBJ1-1	CASSGRYTEAFF	TGTGCCAGCAGCGGCCGGTACACTGAAGCTTTCTTT